This TCR beta chain was sequenced during a study of blood T cell repertoires in COVID-19. At the level of the study: PBMCs, B-cell-depleted T cells, or T cells provided the cDNA or gDNA that made up the material.

The assay was immunoSEQ multiplex PCR, and TCRdb's table has in-frame clones only and misses some. The profile covers about 180,000 clones, with 70% to 80% appearing a single time and roughly an eighth taken by the ten largest. Germline CDR1 reads KGHSH; CDR2 reads LQKENI. The CDR3 spans 14 residues. Trimming removed 1 base from V and 2 bases from J, with 5 bases in between. Living in about two dozen US areas, the participants were between 18 and 89 years of age. During the 2 weeks before they entered the study, exposed participants had met someone with a PCR-confirmed or clinician-diagnosed COVID-19 case.

The sequence was obtained from a man aged 60 to 75 who had been exposed to COVID-19. This chain links TRBV18 with TRBJ2-2; D is ambiguous. Sequenced: PBMCs or T cells enriched from blood (not recorded which). CDR3 sequence (DNA): TGTGCCAGCTCACCACAACTAAACACCGGGGAGCTGTTTTTT. Encoded protein: CASSPQLNTGELFF. The full variable domain, its missing parts supplied by reference TRBV18 and TRBJ2-2, is NAGVMQNPRHLVRRRGQEARLRCSPMKGHSHVYWYRQLPEEGLKFMVYLQKENIIDESGMPKERFSAEFPKEGPSILRIQQVVRGDSAAYFCASSPQLNTGELFFGEGSRLTVL.